What follows are 22 T cell receptor beta chains derived from one specimen sequenced in a study of T cells in Graves' hyperthyroidism and ophthalmopathy. The investigators amplified TCR beta CDR3 regions from RNA transcripts. First-round RT-PCR with HTBI primers amplified the TCR CDR3 region. TCRdb ran MiXCR on the multiplex PCR reads and lists one entry per CDR3 protein. The table records fewer than 550,000 distinct CDR3 sequences, around 16% of them present only once. Sequencing was carried out using blood. Receptors originate from a woman aged 18-29 years with Graves' hyperthyroidism.

The chain links TRBV12-3 or TRBV12-4 to TRBJ2-7; 8 positions agree with TRBD1. V shed 4 bases and J 3 bases; nucleotides not matched to a gene: 5. CDR3 size: 14 residues. The CDR3 sequence is CASSSDRENYEQYF. The CDR3 nucleotides read TGTGCCAGCAGTTCGGACAGGGAAAACTACGAGCAGTACTTC.

The V call is TRBV29-1, the J call TRBJ1-2; weak D call: TRBD1 (5 bases). The V and J ends lost 4 bases and 4 bases respectively, with 10 bases between them. CDR1 is SQVTM and CDR2 is ANQGSEA in the germline V gene. CDR3 length: 12 residues. CDR3 protein: CSVAEGAYGYTF. The CDR3 DNA is TGCAGCGTTGCCGAAGGGGCCTATGGCTACACCTTC.

This clonotype has ten or more counts. The genes are TRBV28 and TRBJ1-1; TRBD1 matches at 7 bases. After removal of 7 bases from V and 3 bases from J, the junction contained 11 bases not matched to a gene. The germline V gene has CDR1 MDHEN and CDR2 SYDVKM. CDR3 length: 15 residues. This CDR3 reads CASTPRQGLYTEAFF. In DNA, the CDR3 is TGTGCCAGCACCCCCCGACAGGGCTTATACACTGAAGCTTTCTTT.

The table lists this clonotype with a few counts. J is TRBJ2-1 and V is TRBV5-1; TRBD2 aligns across 7 bases. J gave up 9 bases and V 2 bases, and 5 bases lay outside the gene matches. The CDR3 contains 13 residues. Germline CDR1 reads SGHRS; CDR2 reads YFSETQ. The CDR3 loop is CASSLVLAVEQFF. The CDR3 DNA sequence: TGCGCCAGCAGCTTAGTTCTAGCGGTTGAGCAGTTCTTC.

CDR3 sequence: CASSRGDSSGTDTQYF. DNA for the CDR3: TGTGCCAGCAGCCGGGGGGACAGCTCCGGCACAGATACGCAGTATTTT. The chain uses TRBV5-6 and TRBJ2-3; D may match TRBD1 or TRBD2 (7 bases each). The CDR3 has 16 amino acids. The V gene's germline CDR1 is SGHDT and CDR2 YYEEEE. Between the trimmed V and J ends, which lost 4 bases and 1 base, there was a span of 16 bases.

In this sample, this clonotype turned up many times. The genes are TRBV20-1 and TRBJ1-1; the D gene is possibly TRBD1 (6 bases). CDR3 length: 15 amino acids. CDR1 is DFQATT, CDR2 SNEGSKA, per germline (reference sequence). V shed 0 bases and J shed 7 bases, with 18 bases lying between them. CDR3 region: CSAREQPSGGLEAFF. In DNA form, the CDR3 reads TGCAGTGCTAGAGAACAGCCTAGTGGGGGGCTTGAAGCTTTCTTT.

This clonotype came up a few times. The chain links TRBV5-5 to TRBJ1-2; TRBD1 is a possible D gene (6 bases). Trimming removed 4 bases from V and 3 bases from J, with 16 bases in between. The CDR3 has 15 amino acids. CDR1 and CDR2 from the germline V gene are SGHKS and YYEKEE (reference sequence). The CDR3 loop reads CASSPTGKGDYGYTF. CDR3 DNA sequence: TGTGCCAGCAGCCCGACCGGGAAGGGGGACTATGGCTACACCTTC.

This clonotype has only a few counts. The genes are TRBV15 and TRBJ2-3, with a weak D call TRBD1 (6 bases). This CDR3 is built from 15 residues. Germline CDR1 is LNHNV and CDR2 is YYDKDF (reference sequence). V dropped 5 bases and J dropped 6 bases, with 18 bases sitting between them. The CDR3 loop is CATSPPGVMGDTQYF. In DNA, the CDR3 is TGTGCCACCAGCCCCCCAGGGGTGATGGGGGATACGCAGTATTTT.

This clonotype was picked up many times. The chain employs TRBV7-2 and TRBJ2-5; TRBD2 matches at 9 bases. The CDR3 sequence is 16 residues long. CDR1 SGHTA and CDR2 FQGNSA come from the germline V gene. J gave up 6 bases and V 1 base, and 9 bases lay outside the gene matches. The CDR3 here is CASSLGGVAGAQTQYF. In nucleotides, the CDR3 is TGTGCCAGCAGCTTAGGGGGTGTAGCGGGGGCGCAGACCCAGTACTTC.

This clonotype has ten or more counts. The chain employs TRBV11-2 and TRBJ2-7; TRBD1 agrees at 7 bases. V lost 4 bases and J lost 0; bases outside the gene matches: 0. This CDR3 has 13 residues. CDR1 and CDR2 (germline): SGHAT, FQNNGV. CDR3 coding DNA: TGTGCCAGCAGCTGGGACAGCTCCTACGAGCAGTACTTC. This translates into CASSWDSSYEQYF.

Concerning this clonotype: A read error may be the cause here, since a much bigger clone is one base away. The chain uses TRBV13 and TRBJ2-1; D may match TRBD1 or TRBD2 (5 bases each). The DNA end is more similar to TRBJ2-7, so the J call may be wrong. The CDR3 covers 15 residues. Germline CDR1 PRHDT, CDR2 FYEKMQ (reference sequence). The DNA for the CDR3 is TGTGCCAGCAGCGGGATGAGGGGCGCGGACAATGAGCAGTACTTC. Its protein is CASSGMRGADNEQYF.

There are many counts of this clonotype. This chain connects TRBV10-3 to TRBJ1-5; D may be TRBD1 (6 bases). This CDR3 has 13 residues. Germline CDR1 reads ENHRY; CDR2 reads SYGVKD. Trimming removed 9 bases from V and 0 bases from J, with 9 bases in between. Here the CDR3 DNA reads TGTGCCATTTGCAGGGGTAGCAATCAGCCCCAGCATTTT. This codes for CAICRGSNQPQHF.

The sample holds one count of this clonotype. The J gene is TRBJ1-6, the V gene TRBV12-3 or TRBV12-4; D is uncertain. The CDR3 is 12 residues long. Deletions cut 6 bases from V and 9 bases from J, with 9 bases between. DNA for the CDR3: TGTGCCAGCAGGTCCCCAAGTTCACCCCTCCACTTT. Translating gives CASRSPSSPLHF.

This clonotype was seen repeatedly, ten times or more. The chain employs TRBV29-1 and TRBJ2-7; 10 nucleotides line up with TRBD2. CDR1 is SQVTM, CDR2 ANQGSEA, per germline. Trimming took 2 bases from V and 3 from J; bases not matched to a gene: 4. The length of the CDR3 is 14 residues. The CDR3 region has the DNA TGCAGCGTTGAACCAGCTAGCGGGGGCTACGAGCAGTACTTC. Translating gives CSVEPASGGYEQYF.

In its sample, this clonotype was seen many times. The chain is built from TRBV3-1 and TRBJ2-2, with no clear D. CDR3 size: 12 residues. In germline, CDR1 is LGHDT, CDR2 YNNKEL (reference sequence). V was cut by 0 bases and J by 7 bases, with 3 bases left in between. The DNA for the CDR3 is TGTGCCAGCAGCCAAGATTTCGGGGAGCTGTTTTTT. This translates into CASSQDFGELFF.

This clonotype was counted only a few times. V and J are TRBV19 and TRBJ1-3; no clear D gene. This CDR3 spans 14 amino acids. V was shortened by 7 bases and J by 0 bases, with 10 bases between the two germline ends. Germline lookup yields CDR1 LNHDA and CDR2 SQIVND (reference sequence). Written as DNA, the CDR3 is TGTGCCAGTAAGCAGCAGACCTCTGGAAACACCATATATTTT. This codes for CASKQQTSGNTIYF.

This clonotype was seen many times. The V gene is TRBV3-1, the J gene TRBJ1-3, with D perhaps TRBD1 (5 bases). Germline assignment: CDR1 LGHDT and CDR2 YNNKEL (reference sequence). This CDR3 contains 16 residues. Trimming stripped 3 bases from V and 0 bases from J, with 12 bases between. The CDR3 reads CASSHDAGHSGNTIYF. CDR3 sequence (DNA): TGTGCCAGCAGCCACGACGCAGGACACTCTGGAAACACCATATATTTT.

This clonotype was picked up a small number of times. The chain recombines TRBV5-6 with TRBJ1-4, with 8 positions matching TRBD1. CDR3 length: 16 amino acids. Germline assignment: CDR1 SGHDT and CDR2 YYEEEE. With 1 base clipped from V and 7 bases from J, the junction kept 9 bases outside the gene matches. In DNA, the CDR3 is TGTGCCAGCAGCTTGCTAATCAGGACAGGGAGTGAAAAACTGTTTTTT. Translation gives CASSLLIRTGSEKLFF.

The chain carries TRBV5-5 and TRBJ1-5, with a tentative D call TRBD1 (6 bases). CDR3 length: 14 residues. Per the germline V gene, CDR1 is SGHKS and CDR2 is YYEKEE (reference sequence). V was cut by 4 bases and J by 4 bases, with 12 bases left in between. CDR3 residues: CASSMDSPNQPQHF. The DNA for the CDR3 is TGTGCCAGCAGCATGGACAGCCCTAATCAGCCCCAGCATTTT.

The CDR3 DNA sequence: TGTGCCAGTACCTGGACAGGGTTCACTGAAGCTTTCTTT. Translated: CASTWTGFTEAFF. The chain uses TRBV19 and TRBJ1-1, with 8 bases aligning to TRBD1. V was clipped by 7 bases and J by 4 bases; unmatched bases: 5. Germline V gene data show CDR1 as LNHDA and CDR2 as SQIVND (reference sequence). The CDR3 consists of 13 residues.

This clonotype was seen repeatedly, ten times or more. The chain has TRBV6-5 and TRBJ2-7; tentatively, D is TRBD2 (5 bases). V lost 2 bases and J 2 bases, leaving 10 bases between the germline ends. The CDR3 sequence is 14 residues long. Germline CDR1 reads MNHEY; CDR2 reads SVGAGI. The CDR3 loop is CASSYLAGAYEQYF. The CDR3 DNA is TGTGCCAGCAGTTACCTGGCGGGCGCCTACGAGCAGTACTTC.

This clonotype was detected many times. This rearrangement joins TRBV24-1 to TRBJ2-3; the D gene is possibly TRBD2 (6 bases). Between the trimmed V and J ends, which lost 4 bases and 0 bases, there was a span of 10 bases. CDR1 and CDR2 (germline): KGHDR, SFDVKD. CDR3 length: 15 residues. In DNA form, the CDR3 reads TGTGCCACCAGTGAGACGGGGGTCAGCACAGATACGCAGTATTTT. It codes for CATSETGVSTDTQYF.